Below are 2 T cell receptor beta chains sequenced from a single sample in a study of CD8 T cells in ankylosing spondylitis. TCRdb reanalysed the 5' RACE reads using MiXCR and keeps one entry per CDR3 protein. This sample has 27,000 or so distinct CDR3 sequences, with approximately 7.9% found just once. Sequences were obtained from blood. These receptors were obtained from a male donor with ankylosing spondylitis or in good health (not recorded which).

V and J are TRBV2 and TRBJ1-2; D ambiguous. CDR1 and CDR2 (germline): SNHLY, FYNNEI. The CDR3 consists of 13 residues. V lost 2 bases, J lost 6 bases, and 10 bases lay in between. The CDR3 coding sequence is TGTGCCAGCAGTGAACGAAGGCCCGATGGCTACACCTTC. Its translation is CASSERRPDGYTF. Variable domain in full (rest from reference TRBV2 and TRBJ1-2): EPEVTQTPSHQVTQMGQEVILRCVPISNHLYFYWYRQILGQKVEFLVSFYNNEISEKSEIFDDQFSVERPDGSNFTLKIRSTKLEDSAMYFCASSERRPDGYTFGSGTRLTVV.

There are a few counts of this clonotype. The V gene is TRBV20-1, the J gene TRBJ2-5; 8 positions match TRBD2. V dropped 5 bases and J dropped 2; count of bases not matched to a gene: 4. Germline values: CDR1 DFQATT, CDR2 SNEGSKA (reference sequence). This CDR3 region has 13 residues. CDR3 in amino acids: CSAATSGQETQYF. CDR3 in DNA: TGCAGTGCTGCTACTAGCGGACAAGAGACCCAGTACTTC.